This is a list of T cell receptor beta chains from one sample in a study of CD8 T cells in ankylosing spondylitis. TCRdb re-analysed the 5' RACE reads in MiXCR, keeping a single row per CDR3 protein. The sample shows some 400,000 distinct CDR3 sequences, around 22% of them seen only once. What was sequenced was blood, either unsorted or a sorted T cell fraction (not recorded which). These receptors were collected from a male donor with ankylosing spondylitis. CDR3s include the opening cysteine and the closing phenylalanine or tryptophan. D genes are given only for firm matches. For some rows the clone size is stated as once, few or many, or as a class when expanded; others skip it.

j_call: TRBJ2-5
clone_size: -
d_call: -
v_call: TRBV9
cdr3_nt: TGTGCCAGCAGCTTATCCAGGGGTACGGAGACCCAGTACTTC
cdr3_aa: CASSLSRGTETQYF

j_call: TRBJ1-5
clone_size: -
d_call: -
v_call: TRBV6-2/TRBV6-3
cdr3_nt: TGTGCCAGCAGTTATTCTTTGTCAGGCCTCAAGCATTTT
cdr3_aa: CASSYSLSGLKHF

j_call: TRBJ2-1
clone_size: few
d_call: TRBD2
v_call: TRBV15
cdr3_nt: TGTGCCACCAGCAATAGGACTAGCGGAAATGAGCAGTTCTTC
cdr3_aa: CATSNRTSGNEQFF

j_call: TRBJ1-4
clone_size: few
d_call: TRBD1
v_call: TRBV7-3
cdr3_nt: TGTGCCAGCAGCTCTACAGGGGGCCCGAATGAAAAACTGTTTTTT
cdr3_aa: CASSSTGGPNEKLFF

j_call: TRBJ2-1
clone_size: -
d_call: TRBD1
v_call: TRBV29-1
cdr3_nt: TGCAGCGGAGGGGGCGGGCCCTACAATGAGCAGTTCTTC
cdr3_aa: CSGGGGPYNEQFF

j_call: TRBJ2-5
clone_size: -
d_call: -
v_call: TRBV5-6
cdr3_nt: TGTGCCAGCAGCTTGAGTCGGGGGCTGGGGGAGACCCAGTACTTC
cdr3_aa: CASSLSRGLGETQYF

j_call: TRBJ1-2
clone_size: -
d_call: -
v_call: TRBV18
cdr3_nt: TGTGCCAGCTCACCACCCGGGCCTGCATCCTATGGCTACACCTTC
cdr3_aa: CASSPPGPASYGYTF

j_call: TRBJ1-5
clone_size: few
d_call: TRBD1
v_call: TRBV6-2/TRBV6-3
cdr3_nt: TGTGCCAGCAGGCGACAGGGAGACAATCAGCCCCAGCATTTT
cdr3_aa: CASRRQGDNQPQHF

j_call: TRBJ2-1
clone_size: -
d_call: -
v_call: TRBV15
cdr3_nt: TGTGCCACCAGCAGAGAAGGGGCGCTAAATGAGCAGTTCTTC
cdr3_aa: CATSREGALNEQFF

j_call: TRBJ2-5
clone_size: -
d_call: TRBD2
v_call: TRBV10-3
cdr3_nt: TGTGCCATCAGTGCATCTAGCGGATGGAAAGAGACCCAGTACTTC
cdr3_aa: CAISASSGWKETQYF

j_call: TRBJ2-7
clone_size: -
d_call: -
v_call: TRBV7-2
cdr3_nt: TGTGCCAGCAGCTTCGCTCCAGACACCTACGAGCAGTACTTC
cdr3_aa: CASSFAPDTYEQYF

j_call: TRBJ1-6
clone_size: few
d_call: TRBD1
v_call: TRBV12-3/TRBV12-4
cdr3_nt: TGTGCCAGCAGTAGGGGACAGTCGAATTCACCCCTCCACTTT
cdr3_aa: CASSRGQSNSPLHF

j_call: TRBJ1-2
clone_size: -
d_call: TRBD1
v_call: TRBV28
cdr3_nt: TGTGCCAGCAGTTTTAACAGGGGGCTAGAGGAGGGCTACACCTTC
cdr3_aa: CASSFNRGLEEGYTF

j_call: TRBJ1-1
clone_size: -
d_call: -
v_call: TRBV7-9
cdr3_nt: TGTGCCAGCAGCTTATTGTCGAACACTGAAGCTTTCTTT
cdr3_aa: CASSLLSNTEAFF

j_call: TRBJ2-7
clone_size: -
d_call: -
v_call: TRBV21-1
cdr3_nt: TGTGCCAGCAGCAAAGTCCCCGAGCAGTACTTC
cdr3_aa: CASSKVPEQYF

j_call: TRBJ1-5
clone_size: -
d_call: -
v_call: TRBV3-1
cdr3_nt: TGTGCCAGCAGCCCTCGGGGTGGCAAACAGCCCCAGCATTTT
cdr3_aa: CASSPRGGKQPQHF

j_call: TRBJ1-2
clone_size: few
d_call: -
v_call: TRBV25-1
cdr3_nt: TGTGCCAGCAGTGAATTCCAGGGAGGCTACACCTTC
cdr3_aa: CASSEFQGGYTF